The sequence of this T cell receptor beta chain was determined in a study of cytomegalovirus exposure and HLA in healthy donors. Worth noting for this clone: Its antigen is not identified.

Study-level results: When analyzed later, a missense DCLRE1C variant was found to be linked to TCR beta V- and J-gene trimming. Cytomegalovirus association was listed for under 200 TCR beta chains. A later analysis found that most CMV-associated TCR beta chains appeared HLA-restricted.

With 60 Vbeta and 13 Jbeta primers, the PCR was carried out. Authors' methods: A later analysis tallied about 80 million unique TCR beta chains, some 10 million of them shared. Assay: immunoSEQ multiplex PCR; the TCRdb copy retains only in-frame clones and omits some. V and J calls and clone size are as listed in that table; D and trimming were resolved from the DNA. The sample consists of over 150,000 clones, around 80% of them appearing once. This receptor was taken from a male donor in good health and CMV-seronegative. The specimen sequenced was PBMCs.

The DNA of the CDR3 is TGTGCCAGCAGTCCTCGGGTGCTTGGCACAGATACGCAGTATTTT. It specifies CASSPRVLGTDTQYF. The chain is built from TRBV2 and TRBJ2-3; D ambiguous. The CDR3 covers 15 residues. Trimming pared 5 bases from V and 1 base from J, leaving 13 bases between. Germline CDR1 is SNHLY and CDR2 is FYNNEI. Together with reference TRBV2 and TRBJ2-3, the CDR3 gives the full variable domain: EPEVTQTPSHQVTQMGQEVILRCVPISNHLYFYWYRQILGQKVEFLVSFYNNEISEKSEIFDDQFSVERPDGSNFTLKIRSTKLEDSAMYFCASSPRVLGTDTQYFGPGTRLTVL.